The text below deals with one TCR beta chain. The antigen is undetermined. This may be a read error: a much more frequent sequence differs by one nucleotide. The sample is drawn from a study of blood T cells in healthy people across ages. The study's findings and limits: Percentage of naive T cells showed a strong correlation with TCR beta diversity.

The germline V and J ends were trimmed by 3 bases and 4 bases, with 1 base remaining between them. Germline V lookup: CDR1 LGHDT, CDR2 YNNKEL (reference sequence). The CDR3 covers 12 residues. Extraction of total RNA produced a minimum of 5 micrograms from each sample. A second PCR of about 7 to 12 cycles used a sample-barcoded 5' primer and a J-beta primer mix. From the 5' RACE reads, TCRdb called clonotypes with MiXCR, one entry per CDR3 protein. The data contain some 710,000 distinct CDR3 sequences, 46% of them singletons. What was sequenced was blood. V is TRBV3-1 and J is TRBJ2-6; D not certain. The clonotype comes from an elderly man in good health. The CDR3 protein is CASSQGANVLTF. The CDR3 nucleotides read TGTGCCAGCAGCCAGGGGGCCAACGTCCTGACTTTC.